The clone carrying this T cell receptor beta chain was observed a few times. Its specificity is unknown. Germline CDR1 reads SGHDT; CDR2 reads YYEEEE. V lost 3 bases, J lost 5 bases, and 14 bases lay in between. CDR3 length equals 14 residues. The record originates from a study of T cell repertoires in cytomegalovirus infection. At the level of the study: Recently identified HLA-C-restricted and well-studied HLA-B-restricted CMV epitopes were used. Indicated by public TCR beta signatures were CMV infection and matching HLA type. General study points: Cumulative public TCR beta family frequency identified carriers of CMV plus the relevant HLA.

TCRdb reprocessed the reads via MiXCR and lists one record per CDR3 protein. Here the sample spans around 570,000 distinct CDR3 sequences, roughly 43% being singletons. The sequence was obtained from a human donor in good health (CMV status not recorded). Some clones in this sample may be carry-over from other donors' samples. The starting material was cultured PBMCs, obtained from culture after CMV antigen stimulation. J is TRBJ1-2 and V is TRBV5-6; D call uncertain. The CDR3 loop is CASSSDQLLYGYTF. CDR3 bases: TGTGCCAGCAGCTCCGACCAACTGCTTTATGGCTACACCTTC.